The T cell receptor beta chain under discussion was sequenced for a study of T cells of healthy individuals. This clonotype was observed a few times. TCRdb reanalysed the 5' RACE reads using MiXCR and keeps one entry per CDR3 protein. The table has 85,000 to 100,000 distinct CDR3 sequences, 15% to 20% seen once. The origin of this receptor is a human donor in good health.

The CDR3 region has the DNA TGTGCCAGCAGTTACTTGGCCAGGGGGGACACTGAAGCTTTCTTT. Translating gives CASSYLARGDTEAFF. V gene TRBV6-2 or TRBV6-3 combines with J gene TRBJ1-1, with 7 bases identical to TRBD1. The trim removed 1 base at V and 3 bases at J, leaving 5 bases unmatched. The CDR3 contains 15 residues. Germline CDR1 MNHEY, CDR2 SVGEGT.